A single T cell receptor (beta chain) is shown here with its context. This clonotype was detected many times. Its antigen is not yet known. Base qualities are not at hand, and no much larger clone is one base apart. The CDR3 starts with the cysteine, ends with the phenylalanine, and has 16 residues. Of all the DNA, just the CDR3 is kept, 48 bases in frame from base 1. The germline V gene provides CDR1 SGHTA and CDR2 FQGNSA. V and J are truncated by 1 base and 0 bases respectively, leaving an intervening sequence of 10 bases. This sample is drawn from a study of T cell repertoires in cytomegalovirus infection (dated by TCRdb to 2018 to 2020). Regarding the complete study: Donor HLA type was relevant to the analysis, as public TCR beta signatures indicated carriage of CMV infection together with the matching HLA type. On the study overall, not on this receptor specifically: Carriers of CMV infection plus the relevant HLA type were discriminated by the cumulative frequency of public TCR beta family members in the study cohort and in an independent approximately 360-donor cohort. In the ex vivo response, HLA-C-restricted CMV-specific TCR beta clonotypes were dominant, and in two of eight donors the single most frequent clonotype came from this HLA-C-restricted group.

TCRdb names Illumina HiSeq 1500 as the instrument used. TCRdb reanalyzed the raw reads on its own, using fastp at Q25 for trimming and MiXCR for clone calling, and kept in-frame beta chains. Here each entry gathers all rows of one CDR3 protein and keeps the most common genes and DNA. Recorded for this sample are fewer than 200,000 distinct CDR3 sequences; 15% to 20% of them occurred a single time. Together, the top ten hold less than 3.5% of the sample. This chain joins TRBV7-2 to TRBJ1-5; the D gene lacks a confident call. The TCR sequence derives from a human donor in good health (CMV status not recorded). Some clones in this sample may be carry-over from other donors' samples. The sequencing input was PBMCs. The bases read TGTGCCAGCAGCTTAGGCGGGGTTCATAGCAATCAGCCCCAGCATTTT. The encoded protein is CASSLGGVHSNQPQHF.